These 27 T cell receptor beta chains originate from one sample sequenced in a study of blood T cell repertoires in COVID-19. Data came from immunoSEQ multiplex PCR; TCRdb stores just in-frame clones and leaves some out. The table lists 100,000 to 150,000 clones, more than 75% of them singletons. The material sequenced was peripheral blood. These receptor sequences come from a man aged 50 or older with active COVID-19.

The V call is TRBV9, the J call TRBJ2-7; 10 nucleotides align to TRBD2. V lost 3 bases, J lost 2 bases, and 5 bases stayed unmatched. Looked up from germline, CDR1 is SGDLS and CDR2 is YYNGEE. The CDR3 runs to 15 residues. CDR3 in amino acids: CASSAGTSDAYEQYF. DNA for the CDR3: TGTGCCAGCAGCGCCGGGACTAGCGATGCCTACGAGCAGTACTTC.

The chain has TRBV7-9 and TRBJ2-6; TRBD2 might be the D (6 bases). Germline V lookup: CDR1 SEHNR, CDR2 FQNEAQ (reference sequence). Trimming removed 1 base from V and 0 bases from J, with 10 bases in between. This CDR3 has 17 residues. The chain's CDR3 is CASSLDLGGSGANVLTF. DNA for the CDR3: TGTGCCAGCAGCTTAGACCTCGGGGGCTCTGGGGCCAACGTCCTGACTTTC.

The chain is built from TRBV12-3 or TRBV12-4 and TRBJ2-7, with D maybe TRBD1 (5 bases). This CDR3 is 12 amino acids long. The V and J ends lost 4 bases and 4 bases respectively, with 8 bases between them. CDR3 amino acids: CASSWTPYEQYF. CDR3 DNA: TGTGCCAGCAGTTGGACACCTTACGAGCAGTACTTC.

The J gene is TRBJ2-5, the V gene TRBV29-1; D is perhaps TRBD1 (5 bases). The germline gives CDR1 SQVTM, CDR2 ANQGSEA. The CDR3 has 14 residues. The germline V and J ends were trimmed by 3 bases and 8 bases, with 19 bases remaining between them. Here the CDR3 reads CSVETDGARETQYF. For the CDR3, the DNA is TGCAGCGTTGAGACAGATGGGGCAAGAGAAACCCAGTACTTC.

The chain employs TRBV2 and TRBJ2-3; 14 bases align to TRBD2. The length of the CDR3 is 15 residues. J was trimmed by 6 bases and V by 9 bases; bases with no gene match: 8. From germline, CDR1 is SNHLY and CDR2 FYNNEI. The CDR3 nucleotides are TGTGCCAGTAGACTAGCGGGAGGGCCCTGGGATACGCAGTATTTT. Its protein product is CASRLAGGPWDTQYF.

The CDR3 protein is CASRGQGAPRTEAFF. The CDR3 region has the DNA TGTGCCAGCAGGGGACAGGGGGCGCCCCGCACTGAAGCTTTCTTT. The chain carries TRBV28 and TRBJ1-1; 12 nucleotides agree with TRBD1. With V trimmed by 6 bases and J by 4 bases, 6 bases remained unmatched. The CDR3 totals 15 residues. Germline CDR1 MDHEN, CDR2 SYDVKM.

Details on this clone: Other nucleotide sequences in the sample specify the same CDR3. The rearrangement links TRBV11-2 to TRBJ1-1; no definite D call. From germline, CDR1 is SGHAT and CDR2 FQNNGV. The CDR3 runs to 13 residues. The V end lost 1 base, the J end lost 0 bases, and 3 bases lay between the germline ends. CDR3 amino acids: CASSLAVNTEAFF. The CDR3 bases are TGTGCCAGCAGCTTAGCGGTGAACACTGAAGCTTTCTTT.

CDR3 amino acids: CASSLAGTKETQYF. The CDR3 DNA is TGTGCCAGCAGCTTAGCCGGGACAAAAGAGACCCAGTACTTC. This chain joins TRBV7-2 and TRBJ2-5, with a possible D match to TRBD1 (6 bases). This CDR3 is built from 14 residues. V lost 0 bases, J lost 3 bases, and 8 bases lay in between. Looked up from germline, CDR1 is SGHTA and CDR2 is FQGNSA.

This chain connects TRBV5-1 to TRBJ2-2, with 12 nucleotides matching TRBD2. V lost 7 bases to trimming and J lost 7 bases; unmatched junction nucleotides: 14. This CDR3 is 17 amino acids long. CDR1 is SGHRS, CDR2 YFSETQ, per germline. The CDR3 DNA is TGCGCCAGCCAGACTAGCGGGGGTTCAACGTCCGTCGGGGAGCTGTTTTTT. As protein: CASQTSGGSTSVGELFF.

The V and J genes are TRBV10-3 and TRBJ1-2; D unresolved. The V and J ends lost 0 bases and 0 bases respectively, with 11 bases between them. Germline V gives CDR1 ENHRY, CDR2 SYGVKD. This CDR3 has 16 residues. The CDR3 DNA reads TGTGCCATCAGTGAGTCGTATGACAAGCCTAACTATGGCTACACCTTC. It encodes CAISESYDKPNYGYTF.

V and J are TRBV14 and TRBJ2-7; 7 positions match TRBD2. The CDR3 runs 18 residues. V lost 1 base, J lost 1 base, and 13 bases stayed unmatched. Germline values: CDR1 SGHDN, CDR2 FVKESK. Written as DNA, the CDR3 is TGTGCCAGCAGCCAAGGATATCGTAAGCGGGACTCGTCCTACGAGCAGTACGTC. Amino acid sequence: CASSQGYRKRDSSYEQYV.

The genes are TRBV6-2 or TRBV6-3 and TRBJ2-5; 7 bases are shared with TRBD2. The CDR3 totals 14 residues. J was trimmed by 2 bases and V by 5 bases; bases with no gene match: 5. CDR1 and CDR2 (germline): MNHEY, SVGEGT. CDR3 DNA: TGTGCCAGCAGTCGGGACTACCGTCAAGAGACCCAGTACTTC. Translating gives CASSRDYRQETQYF.

This clone has ten or more counts. This sequence joins TRBV7-9 and TRBJ2-2; 10 bases are a match to TRBD2. Unmatched junction bases numbered 18, after V lost 5 bases and J lost 6 bases. CDR1 is SEHNR, CDR2 FQNEAQ, per germline (reference sequence). The CDR3 loop spans 19 amino acids. In DNA form, the CDR3 reads TGTGCCAGCAGCCAACCCGGTCTAGCGGGGGCCCCTAGCGCCGGGGAGCTGTTTTTT. It yields the protein CASSQPGLAGAPSAGELFF.

The chain joins TRBV9 to TRBJ2-2; 7 nucleotides match TRBD1. V was pared by 3 bases and J by 13 bases, with 12 bases of the junction left unmatched. Germline-derived CDR1 and CDR2 are SGDLS and YYNGEE. The CDR3 sequence is 14 residues long. The CDR3: CASSAETGSDALFF. The CDR3 DNA reads as TGTGCCAGCAGCGCGGAGACAGGGTCGGATGCGCTGTTTTTT.

This rearrangement joins TRBV2 to TRBJ1-3; D not resolved. Between the trimmed V and J ends, which lost 5 bases and 0 bases, there was a span of 14 bases. The CDR3 length is 16 residues. Germline CDR1 is SNHLY and CDR2 is FYNNEI. The chain's CDR3 is CASSQAGSLSGNTIYF. The CDR3 coding sequence is TGTGCCAGCAGTCAGGCAGGCTCCCTCTCTGGAAACACCATATATTTT.

V usage is TRBV30 and J usage is TRBJ2-5, with D maybe TRBD2 (6 bases). The CDR3 spans 14 residues. The germline V gene encodes CDR1 GTSNPN and CDR2 SVGIG (reference sequence). V was shortened by 1 base and J by 2 bases, with 11 bases between the two germline ends. CDR3 DNA: TGTGCCTGGAGTGAGTCTAGCGTGCAAGAGACCCAGTACTTC. Translating it yields CAWSESSVQETQYF.

The CDR3 sequence is CASSEGAGAFF. CDR3 in DNA: TGTGCCAGCAGTGAGGGGGCAGGAGCTTTCTTT. V is TRBV6-1 and J is TRBJ1-1; D is perhaps TRBD1 (6 bases). V lost 3 bases to trimming and J lost 10 bases, with 9 bases between them. The germline V gene encodes CDR1 MNHNS and CDR2 SASEGT. The CDR3 is made up of 11 amino acids.

CDR3: CASSLYPGGASTDTQYF. DNA of the CDR3: TGTGCCAGCAGCTTATACCCGGGGGGGGCGTCCACAGATACGCAGTATTTT. J is TRBJ2-3 and V is TRBV7-8; 8 nucleotides align to TRBD2. J was trimmed by 2 bases and V by 2 bases; bases with no gene match: 9. The CDR3 loop spans 17 amino acids. CDR1 and CDR2 (germline): SGHVS, FQNEAQ.

V is TRBV5-6 and J is TRBJ1-2; the match to TRBD1 covers 8 bases. The germline V gene has CDR1 SGHDT and CDR2 YYEEEE. This CDR3 is 11 amino acids long. V lost 4 bases to trimming and J lost 11 bases; unmatched junction nucleotides: 4. CDR3 in DNA: TGTGCCAGCAGCCGGACAGGGACTTACACCTTC. As protein: CASSRTGTYTF.

The V gene is TRBV4-1, the J gene TRBJ2-7; 10 bases line up with TRBD1. CDR1 is MGHRA and CDR2 is YSYEKL in the germline V gene. CDR3 size: 17 residues. J lost 3 bases, V lost 0 bases, and 8 bases had no gene match. The CDR3 protein is CASSQDPEDRGIYEQYF. CDR3 bases: TGCGCCAGCAGCCAAGATCCCGAGGACAGGGGGATCTACGAGCAGTACTTC.

This rearrangement joins TRBV30 to TRBJ2-3; 9 bases fit TRBD2. J gave up 1 base and V 1 base, and 6 bases lay outside the gene matches. This CDR3 has 16 residues. Germline CDR1 GTSNPN, CDR2 SVGIG (reference sequence). The CDR3 nucleotides are TGTGCCTGGAGTGGGGTAGCGGGAGTGGGCACAGATACGCAGTATTTT. The encoded protein is CAWSGVAGVGTDTQYF.

This CDR3 reads CASSLAADGYTF. As DNA, the CDR3 is TGTGCCAGCAGCTTAGCTGCAGATGGCTACACCTTC. The chain combines TRBV7-9 with TRBJ1-2; no firm D call. The germline V and J ends were trimmed by 0 bases and 6 bases, with 5 bases remaining between them. The CDR3 has 12 amino acids. CDR1 is SEHNR, CDR2 FQNEAQ, per germline (reference sequence).

Worth noting for this clone: With only one base between it and a far larger clone, this is likely a read error. The genes are TRBV4-1 and TRBJ2-2; 7 bases are a match to TRBD2. The CDR3 is 20 amino acids. Germline CDR1 MGHRA, CDR2 YSYEKL. The CDR3 nucleotides read TGCGCCAGCACCCAACAAATGGGGGGGGGTGGAGCCGCGAACACCGGGGAGCTGTTTTTT. Its translation is CASTQQMGGGGAANTGELFF.

The V and J genes are TRBV7-2 and TRBJ2-1; TRBD2 agrees at 8 bases. Trimming removed 5 bases from V and 2 bases from J; junction bases left unmatched: 8. The CDR3 is 16 amino acids. Germline V gene lookup returns CDR1 SGHTA and CDR2 FQGNSA. CDR3 region: CASSLTGTSTYNEQFF. The CDR3 region has the DNA TGTGCCAGCAGCCTCACCGGGACTAGTACCTACAATGAGCAGTTCTTC.

CDR3 sequence: CASGLDRKAKNIQYF. The DNA for the CDR3 is TGTGCTAGTGGACTGGACAGAAAAGCCAAAAACATTCAGTACTTC. This rearrangement joins TRBV12-5 to TRBJ2-4, with D maybe TRBD1 (6 bases). Germline-derived CDR1 and CDR2 are LGHNT and FRNRAP. V lost 6 bases to trimming and J lost 0 bases, with 12 bases between them. This CDR3 contains 15 residues.

V usage is TRBV10-2 and J usage is TRBJ1-1; tentatively, D is TRBD1 (5 bases). The germline CDR1 and CDR2 sequences are WSHSY and SAAADI. This CDR3 spans 13 amino acids. The V and J ends lost 6 bases and 1 base respectively, with 9 bases between them. In DNA form, the CDR3 reads TGCGCCAGCAGCGCGGGACGGAACACTGAAGCTTTCTTT. Translating it yields CASSAGRNTEAFF.

CDR3 DNA sequence: TGTGCTAGTGGTTTAGGTATTGGGGAGTGGGGCACAGATACGCAGTATTTT. It codes for CASGLGIGEWGTDTQYF. The chain is built from TRBV12-5 and TRBJ2-3, with D perhaps matching TRBD2 (5 bases). This CDR3 is built from 17 residues. Trimming took 3 bases from V and 1 from J, leaving 17 bases between them. The germline gives CDR1 LGHNT, CDR2 FRNRAP.